These 25 T cell receptor beta chains originate from one sample sequenced in a study of shared clonotypes between healthy human individuals. Here immunoSEQ multiplex PCR was the method, and the copy in TCRdb shows in-frame clones only, minus some. This table holds 600,000 to 800,000 clones, roughly 72% found once. What was sequenced was memory CD4+ T cells sorted from blood. Subset in this sample: CD45RA-negative fraction. The receptors here all came from a woman in her 30s in good health.

The genes are TRBV2 and TRBJ1-2; TRBD1 might be the D (5 bases). Looked up from germline, CDR1 is SNHLY and CDR2 is FYNNEI. Trimming left V 8 bases short and J 3 bases short, with 13 bases between. This CDR3 has 13 amino acids. CDR3: CASLKGRDYGYTF. The CDR3 DNA reads TGTGCCAGCCTGAAGGGGAGGGACTATGGCTACACCTTC.

J is TRBJ2-2 and V is TRBV10-3; D possibly corresponds to TRBD1 (6 bases). V was clipped by 2 bases and J by 4 bases, with 17 bases between them. Germline V CDR1 and CDR2: ENHRY, SYGVKD. The CDR3 runs 17 residues. The CDR3 here is CAISEPYPVQGTGELFF. The CDR3 coding sequence is TGTGCCATCAGTGAGCCATACCCGGTACAGGGCACCGGGGAGCTGTTTTTT.

The chain carries TRBV27 and TRBJ2-4; D not resolved. Germline lookup yields CDR1 MNHEY and CDR2 SMNVEV (reference sequence). V was shortened by 2 bases and J by 0 bases, with 8 bases between the two germline ends. The CDR3 sequence is 15 residues long. The CDR3: CASSLGLPAKNIQYF. The CDR3 bases are TGTGCCAGCAGTTTAGGGCTACCAGCCAAAAACATTCAGTACTTC.

This chain joins TRBV5-4 and TRBJ2-1, with TRBD1 matching over 8 bases. After removal of 5 bases from V and 7 bases from J, the junction contained 5 bases not matched to a gene. The CDR3 has 13 amino acids. Looked up from germline, CDR1 is SGHNT and CDR2 is YYREEE (reference sequence). CDR3 nucleotides: TGTGCCAGCAGTAAAACAGGGGGAAATGAGCAGTTCTTC. This sequence encodes CASSKTGGNEQFF.

The rearrangement joins TRBV19 to TRBJ2-1; 9 nucleotides line up with TRBD2. The CDR3 has 12 residues. Germline assignment: CDR1 LNHDA and CDR2 SQIVND (reference sequence). The J segment lost 10 bases and the V segment lost 6 bases, leaving 4 bases of the junction unmatched. Here the CDR3 reads CASRLAGSEQFF. The CDR3, as DNA: TGTGCCAGTAGGCTAGCGGGAAGCGAGCAGTTCTTC.

This sequence joins TRBV7-2 and TRBJ2-2, with D unresolved. Germline V gene sequence: CDR1 SGHTA, CDR2 FQGNSA. This CDR3 has 13 residues. Trimming shortened V by 1 base and J by 3 bases, and 3 bases separated the two germline ends. CDR3 sequence reads: CASSLGHTGELFF. CDR3 coding DNA: TGTGCCAGCAGCTTAGGACACACCGGGGAGCTGTTTTTT. The variable domain in full, with the rest retrieved from reference TRBV7-2 and TRBJ2-2, is GAGVSQSPSNKVTEKGKDVELRCDPISGHTALYWYRQSLGQGLEFLIYFQGNSAPDKSGLPSDRFSAERTGGSVSTLTIQRTQQEDSAVYLCASSLGHTGELFFGEGSRLTVL.

A remark on this clone: Other nucleotide sequences in the sample specify the same CDR3. The chain carries TRBV30 and TRBJ1-2; the D is unclear. Germline-derived CDR1 and CDR2 are GTSNPN and SVGIG (reference sequence). V dropped 3 bases and J dropped 4 bases, with 6 bases sitting between them. The CDR3 totals 11 residues. The CDR3 bases are TGTGCCTGGAGGGTCGCCTATGGCTACACCTTC. Translated: CAWRVAYGYTF.

The V gene is TRBV5-1, the J gene TRBJ2-1; D gene uncertain. The CDR3 is 15 amino acids. V lost 4 bases to trimming and J lost 8 bases, with 19 bases between them. Looked up from germline, CDR1 is SGHRS and CDR2 is YFSETQ. CDR3 residues: CASSPIEVAKDEQFF. CDR3 DNA sequence: TGCGCCAGCAGCCCGATAGAGGTCGCAAAGGATGAGCAGTTCTTC.

This clone was seen only once. The chain combines TRBV27 with TRBJ2-7; 9 bases line up with TRBD2. Trimming cost V 4 bases and J 7 bases; bases outside gene matches: 14. The germline CDR1 and CDR2 sequences are MNHEY and SMNVEV (reference sequence). The CDR3 loop spans 16 amino acids. The CDR3 DNA reads as TGTGCCAGCAGTTCCCTTGGTTCTGCGGGAGGGAAGGAGCAGTACTTC. This codes for CASSSLGSAGGKEQYF.

This chain links TRBV5-5 with TRBJ1-2; TRBD1 matches 11 bases. Germline values: CDR1 SGHKS, CDR2 YYEKEE (reference sequence). The CDR3 extends over 14 amino acids. V lost 4 bases to trimming and J lost 6 bases; unmatched junction nucleotides: 5. DNA for the CDR3: TGTGCCAGCAGCATTAGGACAGGGGGCCATGGCTACACCTTC. Protein: CASSIRTGGHGYTF. Looking up the rest from reference TRBV5-5 and TRBJ1-2 gives the full variable domain: DAGVTQSPTHLIKTRGQQVTLRCSPISGHKSVSWYQQVLGQGPQFIFQYYEKEERGRGNFPDRFSARQFPNYSSELNVNALLLGDSALYLCASSIRTGGHGYTFGSGTRLTVV.

This clone has more than one count but fewer than ten. Other DNA sequences within the sample encode an identical CDR3. The V gene is TRBV5-1, the J gene TRBJ2-6, with D unclear. The CDR3 extends over 14 amino acids. With 0 bases removed from V and 0 bases from J, the gap between germline ends came to 1 base. Germline-derived CDR1 and CDR2 are SGHRS and YFSETQ. The CDR3 coding sequence is TGCGCCAGCAGCTTGGTCTCTGGGGCCAACGTCCTGACTTTC. Its protein is CASSLVSGANVLTF.

This chain links TRBV7-9 with TRBJ2-2, with a weak D call TRBD1 (6 bases). Germline lookup yields CDR1 SEHNR and CDR2 FQNEAQ (reference sequence). V was shortened by 4 bases and J by 1 base, with 13 bases between the two germline ends. This CDR3 contains 16 residues. The CDR3 here is CASSSGQGQNTGELFF. The CDR3 nucleotides are TGTGCCAGCAGCTCTGGCCAGGGACAGAACACCGGGGAGCTGTTTTTT.

The CDR3 protein is CASSTSGSFTGELFF. The CDR3 DNA is TGCGCCAGCAGCACTAGCGGGAGTTTCACCGGGGAGCTGTTTTTT. The genes are TRBV4-1 and TRBJ2-2; 11 bases align to TRBD2. The CDR3 is made up of 15 amino acids. V was pared by 5 bases and J by 4 bases, with 3 bases of the junction left unmatched. Germline V gene sequence: CDR1 MGHRA, CDR2 YSYEKL.

The chain is built from TRBV29-1 and TRBJ1-2; the match to TRBD1 covers 7 bases. V was clipped by 6 bases and J by 8 bases; unmatched bases: 15. The germline gives CDR1 SQVTM, CDR2 ANQGSEA. The CDR3 loop spans 14 amino acids. CDR3 nucleotides: TGCAGCGTGGGACAGTTGTCGAGCGGGGGAGGCTACACCTTC. It translates to CSVGQLSSGGGYTF.

The V and J genes are TRBV7-9 and TRBJ2-5; 9 nucleotides match TRBD2. The DNA end favors TRBJ2-7, so the J call may be wrong. Per the germline V gene, CDR1 is SEHNR and CDR2 is FQNEAQ (reference sequence). The CDR3 sequence is 17 residues long. The CDR3: CASSSPLGSGSSYEQYF. Here the CDR3 DNA reads TGTGCCAGCAGCTCTCCCCTTGGTAGCGGGAGCTCCTACGAGCAGTACTTC.

This chain connects TRBV11-2 to TRBJ2-7; the D gene is possibly TRBD2 (6 bases). CDR1 and CDR2 from the germline V gene are SGHAT and FQNNGV. This CDR3 comprises 13 residues. V shed 3 bases and J shed 3 bases, with 9 bases lying between them. The CDR3 nucleotides are TGTGCCAGCAGCTTGTACGGGAGCTACGAGCAGTACTTC. This sequence encodes CASSLYGSYEQYF. The full variable domain, completed using reference TRBV11-2 and TRBJ2-7, is EAGVAQSPRYKIIEKRQSVAFWCNPISGHATLYWYQQILGQGPKLLIQFQNNGVVDDSQLPKDRFSAERLKGVDSTLKIQPAKLEDSAVYLCASSLYGSYEQYFGPGTRLTVT.

J is TRBJ1-1 and V is TRBV28; tentatively, D is TRBD1 (6 bases). Deletions cut 5 bases from V and 4 bases from J, with 14 bases between. Germline V lookup: CDR1 MDHEN, CDR2 SYDVKM. The CDR3 totals 14 residues. The CDR3 sequence is CASSPPRGSTEAFF. The CDR3 DNA follows: TGTGCCAGCAGTCCTCCTAGGGGGAGCACTGAAGCTTTCTTT.

The chain carries TRBV5-4 and TRBJ2-5, with D tentatively TRBD1 (5 bases). Germline loops: CDR1 SGHNT, CDR2 YYREEE (reference sequence). The CDR3 totals 14 residues. V was cut by 0 bases and J by 2 bases, with 8 bases left in between. The CDR3 sequence is CASSLGGGQETQYF. As DNA, the CDR3 is TGTGCCAGCAGCTTGGGGGGCGGACAAGAGACCCAGTACTTC. Complete variable domain (other parts from reference TRBV5-4 and TRBJ2-5): ETGVTQSPTHLIKTRGQQVTLRCSSQSGHNTVSWYQQALGQGPQFIFQYYREEENGRGNFPPRFSGLQFPNYSSELNVNALELDDSALYLCASSLGGGQETQYFGPGTRLLVL.

V and J are TRBV7-8 and TRBJ2-1; tentative D call: TRBD1 (6 bases). V lost 0 bases and J 2 bases, leaving 11 bases between the germline ends. Germline loops: CDR1 SGHVS, CDR2 FQNEAQ. The CDR3 runs to 16 residues. CDR3 sequence: CASSLAPRGTYNEQFF. CDR3 coding DNA: TGTGCCAGCAGCTTAGCGCCCAGGGGCACCTACAATGAGCAGTTCTTC.

About this clone: An end of the junction does not agree with germline; a read error may underlie this. CDR3 coding DNA: TGTGCCAGCAGTTATTCTAGCTATCAGCCCCAGCATTTT. It codes for CASSYSSYQPQHF. This rearrangement joins TRBV27 to TRBJ1-5; no firm D call. The CDR3 sequence is 13 residues long. The germline CDR1 and CDR2 sequences are MNHEY and SMNVEV (reference sequence).

The chain uses TRBV5-6 and TRBJ1-6; tentative D call: TRBD1 (5 bases). The CDR3 has 14 residues. Trimming shortened V by 2 bases and J by 8 bases, and 11 bases separated the two germline ends. The germline CDR1 and CDR2 sequences are SGHDT and YYEEEE. The CDR3, as DNA: TGTGCCAGCAGCTTAGGTATGGGGGATTCACCCCTCCACTTT. Translating gives CASSLGMGDSPLHF.

J is TRBJ2-5 and V is TRBV25-1; TRBD2 matches 11 bases. After removal of 1 base from V and 4 bases from J, the junction contained 5 bases not matched to a gene. CDR3 length: 16 residues. Germline values: CDR1 MGHDK, CDR2 SYGVNS. CDR3 region: CASSEWGTSGIETQYF. CDR3 DNA: TGTGCCAGCAGTGAATGGGGGACTAGCGGTATAGAGACCCAGTACTTC.

This clone is a singleton in its sample. V gene TRBV19 combines with J gene TRBJ2-3, with no clear D. V gave up 5 bases and J gave up 0 bases, with 21 bases separating them. The germline V gene has CDR1 LNHDA and CDR2 SQIVND (reference sequence). This CDR3 comprises 18 residues. Here the CDR3 reads CASSLDPRGPTSTDTQYF. CDR3 nucleotides: TGTGCCAGTAGTCTGGACCCGAGAGGTCCCACTAGCACAGATACGCAGTATTTT.

J is TRBJ2-5 and V is TRBV29-1, with 8 bases aligning to TRBD1. With 4 bases clipped from V and 4 bases from J, the junction kept 11 bases outside the gene matches. Germline V gene lookup returns CDR1 SQVTM and CDR2 ANQGSEA. The CDR3 loop spans 15 amino acids. CDR3 bases: TGCAGCGTTGCGGGATGGACAGGGTTGGGAGAGACCCAGTACTTC. Its translation is CSVAGWTGLGETQYF.

The rearrangement links TRBV28 to TRBJ2-3; 11 bases align to TRBD2. The V segment lost 5 bases and the J segment 5 bases; nucleotides outside the gene matches: 6. The CDR3 sequence is 15 residues long. Germline V CDR1 and CDR2: MDHEN, SYDVKM. CDR3 in DNA: TGTGCCAGCAGTCTAGCGGGGGGTCTCGGAGATACGCAGTATTTT. It is translated as CASSLAGGLGDTQYF.